The entry that follows covers one T cell receptor beta chain sequence. These data are taken from a study of blood T cell repertoires in COVID-19. Across the whole study: Acute and convalescent COVID-19 samples came from the United States, Italy and Spain. In each case, the material was cDNA or gDNA derived from T cells, B-cell-depleted T cells, or PBMCs.

From germline, CDR1 is MGHDK and CDR2 SYGVNS. This CDR3 is 16 amino acids long. Trimming at V came to 6 bases and at J to 3 bases, leaving 10 bases not matched to a gene. Per the original methods: The assay estimated nucleated cells by amplifying reference gene primers. TCRdb keeps only in-frame clones here, not all; method: immunoSEQ multiplex PCR. The V and J calls and the clone size are those of that table, but D and trimming were determined from the DNA. Of over 200,000 clones listed, 75% to 90% are singletons. V and J are TRBV25-1 and TRBJ2-1; 8 nucleotides match TRBD2. Sample: peripheral blood. The TCR comes from a man in his forties with acute or convalescent COVID-19. CDR3 residues: CASSPVTGGHYNEQFF. The CDR3 coding sequence is TGTGCCAGCAGCCCAGTGACGGGAGGGCACTACAATGAGCAGTTCTTC. The full variable domain, rest sourced from reference TRBV25-1 and TRBJ2-1, is EADIYQTPRYLVIGTGKKITLECSQTMGHDKMYWYQQDPGMELHLIHYSYGVNSTEKGDLSSESTVSRIRTEHFPLTLESARPSHTSQYLCASSPVTGGHYNEQFFGPGTRLTVL.